This TCR beta chain was identified during a study of CXCR3-negative and CXCR3-positive naive CD8 T cells. Points from the study as a whole: Compared with CXCR3-negative naive cells, CXCR3-positive naive cells showed more hydrophobic TRB CDR3s. Once cells were cryopreserved, CXCR3 expression went down partly, and most assays used fresh PBMCs.

The method, 5' RACE with UMI labels, was used to prepare the TRB cDNA libraries. TCRdb re-called the 5' RACE reads and gives one entry per CDR3 protein, without DNA. The sample data list fewer than 10,000 distinct CDR3 sequences. Details on this clonotype: Its antigen remains unknown.

Germline V CDR1 and CDR2: SQVTM, ANQGSEA. The CDR3 totals 13 residues. The V gene is TRBV29-1, the J gene TRBJ2-1; the TRBD2 assignment by TCRdb is unverifiable without DNA. The material sequenced was naive CXCR3+ CD8+ T cells from blood. The subset denotes: CD45RO-CCR7+CD27+CD95- naive CD8+ T cells expressing CXCR3 (TNR3+). The receptor's source is a human donor in good health. Some clones in this sample may be carry-over from other donors' samples. CDR3 sequence: CSVVSGRPNEQFF.